This is a list of T cell receptor beta chains from one sample in a study of memory CD4+ T cells and cytomegalovirus serostatus. Using immunoSEQ multiplex PCR, the repertoire was profiled, and TCRdb retains in-frame clones only, with some absent. The sample gives 45,000 to 70,000 clones, around 82% of which show up once; around 0.5% is in the top ten. The specimen sequenced was memory CD4+ T cells from blood. The receptors come from an adult in good health and CMV-seronegative. Some clones in this sample may be carry-over from other donors' samples. Both conserved end residues are part of each CDR3. Fields, in order: V gene, J gene, clone size, D gene, CDR3 DNA, CDR3 protein. D genes are given only for firm matches. Clone size appears in some rows only: once, few, many, or a class for an expanded clone.

v_gene: TRBV9
j_gene: TRBJ2-1
abundance: -
d_gene: TRBD2
CDR3nt: TGTGCCAGCAGCGTATTAGGGACTAGCGGGAGGGCAAATGAGCAGTTCTTC
CDR3aa: CASSVLGTSGRANEQFF

v_gene: TRBV6-1
j_gene: TRBJ1-5
abundance: -
d_gene: -
CDR3nt: TGTGCCAGCAGTGAAGAGAGCTCCTGGGGGGCCCGCAATCAGCCCCAGCATTTT
CDR3aa: CASSEESSWGARNQPQHF

v_gene: TRBV7-9
j_gene: TRBJ2-5
abundance: -
d_gene: -
CDR3nt: TGTGCCAGCAGCTCGTCGGGCTTTACGAGGGAGACCCAGTACTTC
CDR3aa: CASSSSGFTRETQYF

v_gene: TRBV10-3
j_gene: TRBJ2-3
abundance: few
d_gene: -
CDR3nt: TGCGCCATCAGTGAGAACGGTCAAGGAGATACGCAGTATTTT
CDR3aa: CAISENGQGDTQYF

v_gene: TRBV5-4
j_gene: TRBJ2-7
abundance: -
d_gene: -
CDR3nt: TGTGCCAGCAGCTTGGGGGGAGGCTACGAGCAGTACTTC
CDR3aa: CASSLGGGYEQYF

v_gene: TRBV28
j_gene: TRBJ2-7
abundance: -
d_gene: -
CDR3nt: TGTGCCAGCAGTTTCTCCGGGTCCCCTGGGCACGAGCAGTACTTC
CDR3aa: CASSFSGSPGHEQYF

v_gene: TRBV28
j_gene: TRBJ2-7
abundance: -
d_gene: TRBD2
CDR3nt: TGTGCCAGCAGGGCCGGAGGGAGCGGGAGGGTTTACGAGCAGTACTTC
CDR3aa: CASRAGGSGRVYEQYF

v_gene: TRBV7-3
j_gene: TRBJ2-7
abundance: -
d_gene: -
CDR3nt: TGTGCCACTGAGTGGCGAGGTTGCTACGAGCAGTACTTC
CDR3aa: CATEWRGCYEQYF

v_gene: TRBV6-1
j_gene: TRBJ2-7
abundance: -
d_gene: -
CDR3nt: TGTGCCAGCCCCGTTGGCTCCACGGCCCACGAGCAGTACTTC
CDR3aa: CASPVGSTAHEQYF

v_gene: TRBV5-4
j_gene: TRBJ1-4
abundance: -
d_gene: -
CDR3nt: TGTGCCAGCAGTCGAATGGGAGCAACTAATGAAAAACTGTTTTTT
CDR3aa: CASSRMGATNEKLFF

v_gene: TRBV27
j_gene: TRBJ2-2
abundance: once
d_gene: -
CDR3nt: TGTGCCAGCAACACCGAGGGAAACACCGGGGAGCTGTTTTTT
CDR3aa: CASNTEGNTGELFF

v_gene: TRBV28
j_gene: TRBJ1-6
abundance: -
d_gene: -
CDR3nt: TGTGCCAGCCTGCAGGGTACTTGGAATTCACCCCTCCACTTT
CDR3aa: CASLQGTWNSPLHF

v_gene: TRBV7-9
j_gene: TRBJ2-7
abundance: once
d_gene: TRBD1
CDR3nt: TGTGCCAGCAGACGGGACAGCCTCGAGCAGTACTTC
CDR3aa: CASRRDSLEQYF

v_gene: TRBV4-3
j_gene: TRBJ1-2
abundance: -
d_gene: -
CDR3nt: TGCGCCAGCAGCCAGGGTGGTAAGGGCTCTGGCTACACCTTC
CDR3aa: CASSQGGKGSGYTF

v_gene: TRBV11-1
j_gene: TRBJ1-2
abundance: -
d_gene: TRBD1
CDR3nt: TGTGCCAGCAGCACCCCGACAGGGGCTAACTATGGCTACACCTTC
CDR3aa: CASSTPTGANYGYTF

v_gene: TRBV11-2
j_gene: TRBJ2-7
abundance: -
d_gene: TRBD1
CDR3nt: TGTGCCAGCAACAGGGGGTTCGAGATATCCTACGAGCAGTACTTC
CDR3aa: CASNRGFEISYEQYF

v_gene: TRBV4-1
j_gene: TRBJ2-7
abundance: -
d_gene: -
CDR3nt: TGCGCCAGCAGCCAAACCGCACCAGGTTACTACGAGCAGTACTTC
CDR3aa: CASSQTAPGYYEQYF

v_gene: TRBV5-4
j_gene: TRBJ1-2
abundance: -
d_gene: -
CDR3nt: TGTGCCAGCAGCTTGGGAGGGACCTATGGCTACACCTTC
CDR3aa: CASSLGGTYGYTF

v_gene: TRBV30
j_gene: TRBJ1-5
abundance: few
d_gene: TRBD1
CDR3nt: TGTGCCTGGGGACAGGATAGCAATCAGCCCCAGCATTTT
CDR3aa: CAWGQDSNQPQHF

v_gene: TRBV6-6
j_gene: TRBJ2-3
abundance: once
d_gene: -
CDR3nt: TGTGCCAGCAGTGCAGGACTCCACACAGATACGCAGTATTTT
CDR3aa: CASSAGLHTDTQYF

v_gene: TRBV4-2
j_gene: TRBJ1-1
abundance: -
d_gene: -
CDR3nt: TGTGCCAGCAGCCAAGATCTCGGAGGGGCGCGGGTCTCCCCGGAAGCTTTCTTT
CDR3aa: CASSQDLGGARVSPEAFF